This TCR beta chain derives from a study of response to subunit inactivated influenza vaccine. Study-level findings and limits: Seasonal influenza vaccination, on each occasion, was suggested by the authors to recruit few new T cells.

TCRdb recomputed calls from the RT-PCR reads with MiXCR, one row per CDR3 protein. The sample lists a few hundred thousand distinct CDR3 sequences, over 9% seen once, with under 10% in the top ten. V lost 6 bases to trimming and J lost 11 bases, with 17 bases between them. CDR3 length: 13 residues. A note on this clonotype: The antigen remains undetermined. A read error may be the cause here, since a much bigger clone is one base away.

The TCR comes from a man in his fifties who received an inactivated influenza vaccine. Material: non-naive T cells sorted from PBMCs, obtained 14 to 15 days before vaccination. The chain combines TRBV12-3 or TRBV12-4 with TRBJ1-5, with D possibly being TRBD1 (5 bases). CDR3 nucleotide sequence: TGTGCCAGCAGGGCGGGGGGAGCTCGGTCCCAGCATTTT. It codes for CASRAGGARSQHF.